This entry describes one T cell receptor beta chain. Under the authors' procedure: Nucleated cell counts were estimated from reference gene primer amplification. Assay: immunoSEQ multiplex PCR; the TCRdb copy retains only in-frame clones and omits some. V and J calls and clone size come straight from that table; D and trimming were deduced from the DNA. This sample has some 140,000 clones; just over 75% occur once, and the top ten carry 11%. These data originate in a study of blood T cell repertoires in COVID-19. At the level of the study: Whether acute or convalescent, the COVID-19 samples came from the United States, Italy and Spain.

This CDR3 spans 15 amino acids. V was trimmed by 4 bases and J by 7 bases, leaving 15 bases between them. Germline loops: CDR1 SGHRS, CDR2 YFSETQ. The V gene is TRBV5-1, the J gene TRBJ1-6; tentative D call: TRBD1 (6 bases). This TCR was sampled from a human donor in a cohort sampled during active COVID-19. Sequencing was done on a sample of peripheral blood. The CDR3 bases are TGCGCCAGCAGCCTATTACAGGACAGAAATTCACCCCTCCACTTT. It encodes CASSLLQDRNSPLHF.